The source of this TCR beta chain is a study of control samples from healthy donors and cancer patients. This CDR3 is built from 15 residues. The V gene's germline CDR1 is SGHNT and CDR2 YYREEE (reference sequence). Trimming took 4 bases from V and 5 from J; bases not matched to a gene: 10. In this sample, this clone turned up once. This table comes from immunoSEQ multiplex PCR, and its TCRdb copy is limited to in-frame clones, with some not included. The data contain 95,000 to 130,000 clones, 88% of them seen just once; the ten biggest clones take up about 2.1%. The specimen sequenced was blood. This TCR was sampled from a woman aged 70 to 79 in good health. The chain combines TRBV5-4 with TRBJ2-5, with 8 bases lining up with TRBD1. Here the CDR3 DNA reads TGTGCCAGCAGCCCGGGACAGGCAGGGTGGGAGACCCAGTACTTC. Its translation: CASSPGQAGWETQYF. The whole variable domain, filled in from reference TRBV5-4 and TRBJ2-5, reads ETGVTQSPTHLIKTRGQQVTLRCSSQSGHNTVSWYQQALGQGPQFIFQYYREEENGRGNFPPRFSGLQFPNYSSELNVNALELDDSALYLCASSPGQAGWETQYFGPGTRLLVL.